This paragraph reports one T cell receptor (beta chain). Its antigen remains unidentified. The entry originates in a study of PD-L1 blockade in urothelial cancer. Turning to the study itself: Atezolizumab was started by patients in the mid-2010s at 1,200 mg intravenously every 3 weeks. At 6 weeks and at 3 weeks (second dose) after treatment start, blood was analyzed. Overall study findings and caveats: Durable-benefit patients had greater expansion of tumor-associated blood clones at 3 weeks.

Profiled with immunoSEQ multiplex PCR; TCRdb holds only in-frame clones, not every one. This table holds around 100,000 clones, around 87% found once. The CDR3 runs to 16 residues. In germline, CDR1 is SGHNT, CDR2 YYREEE (reference sequence). V lost 3 bases and J lost 1; bases outside the gene matches: 8. Time point of the sample: pretreatment peripheral blood. Samples spanned pretreatment and treatment, with 1 to 8 time points per patient. The V and J genes are TRBV5-4 and TRBJ2-3, with 7 bases that match TRBD2. The TCR sequence derives from a man between 60 and 75 years old with urothelial cancer. This specimen was PBMCs, taken around atezolizumab (anti-PD-L1) treatment. The CDR3 sequence: CASSSLSGARTDTQYF. The CDR3 DNA reads as TGTGCCAGCAGCTCCTTAAGCGGGGCTCGCACAGATACGCAGTATTTT.